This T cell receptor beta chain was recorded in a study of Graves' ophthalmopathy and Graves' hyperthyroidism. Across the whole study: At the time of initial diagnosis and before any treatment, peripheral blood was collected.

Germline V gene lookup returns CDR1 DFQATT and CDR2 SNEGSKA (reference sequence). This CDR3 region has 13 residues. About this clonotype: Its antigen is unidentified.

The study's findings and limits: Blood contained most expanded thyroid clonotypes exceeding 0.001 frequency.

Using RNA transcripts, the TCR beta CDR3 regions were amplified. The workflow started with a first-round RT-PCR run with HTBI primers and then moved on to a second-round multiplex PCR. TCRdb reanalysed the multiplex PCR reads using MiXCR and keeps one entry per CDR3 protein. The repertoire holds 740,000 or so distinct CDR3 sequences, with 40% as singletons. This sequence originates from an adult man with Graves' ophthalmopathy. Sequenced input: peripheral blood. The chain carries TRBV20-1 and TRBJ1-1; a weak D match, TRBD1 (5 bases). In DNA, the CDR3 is TGCAGGGTACAGGAGGCATTAGACACTGAAGCTTTCTTT. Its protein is CRVQEALDTEAFF.